The present T cell receptor (beta chain) was sequenced within a study of blood T cell repertoires in COVID-19. Background on the study: Material from acute and convalescent COVID-19 was sourced from the United States, Italy and Spain.

The length of the CDR3 is 13 residues. The germline V and J ends were trimmed by 5 bases and 6 bases, with 17 bases remaining between them. CDR1 GTSNPN and CDR2 SVGIG come from the germline V gene (reference sequence). Per the study methods: Researchers report that nucleated cell counts were estimated from reference gene primer amplification. Some clones are missing from TCRdb's copy, which holds only in-frame ones; the method was immunoSEQ multiplex PCR. V and J calls and clone size follow that table, whereas D and trimming were derived from the DNA. The table lists approximately 70,000 clones, 75% to 95% of them singletons.

The sequencing input was peripheral blood. The chain is built from TRBV30 and TRBJ2-7; D assignment may be TRBD1 or TRBD2 (5 bases each). The clonotype was recovered from a man aged 40-49 years with COVID-19, enrolled during active disease. The CDR3 protein is CAWDYRQTSEQYF. In DNA form, the CDR3 reads TGTGCCTGGGACTATCGACAGACCTCCGAGCAGTACTTC.